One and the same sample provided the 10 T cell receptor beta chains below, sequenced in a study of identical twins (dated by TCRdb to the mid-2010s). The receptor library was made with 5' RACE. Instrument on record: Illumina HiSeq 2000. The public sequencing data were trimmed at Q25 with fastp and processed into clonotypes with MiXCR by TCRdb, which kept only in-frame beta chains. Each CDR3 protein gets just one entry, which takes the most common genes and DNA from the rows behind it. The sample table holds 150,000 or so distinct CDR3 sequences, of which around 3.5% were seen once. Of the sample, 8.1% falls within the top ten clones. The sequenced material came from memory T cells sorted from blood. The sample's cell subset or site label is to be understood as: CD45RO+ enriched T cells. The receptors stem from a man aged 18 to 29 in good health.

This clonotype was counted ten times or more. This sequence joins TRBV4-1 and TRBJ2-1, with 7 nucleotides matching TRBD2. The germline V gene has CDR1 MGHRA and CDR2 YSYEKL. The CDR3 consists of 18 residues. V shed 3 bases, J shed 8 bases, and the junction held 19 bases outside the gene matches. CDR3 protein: CASSQAPLRREDGDEQFF. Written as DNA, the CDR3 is TGCGCCAGCAGCCAGGCCCCCCTAAGACGGGAGGATGGAGATGAGCAGTTCTTC.

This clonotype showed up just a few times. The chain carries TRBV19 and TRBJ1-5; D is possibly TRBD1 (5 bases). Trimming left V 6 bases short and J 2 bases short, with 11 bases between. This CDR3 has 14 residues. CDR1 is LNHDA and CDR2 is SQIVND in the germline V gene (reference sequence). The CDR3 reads CASRGAARNQPQHF. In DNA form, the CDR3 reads TGTGCCAGTAGAGGGGCAGCGCGCAATCAGCCCCAGCATTTT.

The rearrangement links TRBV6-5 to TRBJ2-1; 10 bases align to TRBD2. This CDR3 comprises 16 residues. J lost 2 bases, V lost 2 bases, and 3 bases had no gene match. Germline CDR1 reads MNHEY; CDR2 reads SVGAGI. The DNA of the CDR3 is TGTGCCAGCAGTTACGCGCTAGCGGGAGCCTACAATGAGCAGTTCTTC. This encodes CASSYALAGAYNEQFF.

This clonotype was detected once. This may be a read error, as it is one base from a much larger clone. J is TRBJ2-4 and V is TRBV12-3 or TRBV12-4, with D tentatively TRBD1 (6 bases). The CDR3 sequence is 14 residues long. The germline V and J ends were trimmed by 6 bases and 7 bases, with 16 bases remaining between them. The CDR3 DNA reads TGTGCCAGCAGCCGGGGACATGGAATCAACATTCAGTACTTC. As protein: CASSRGHGINIQYF.

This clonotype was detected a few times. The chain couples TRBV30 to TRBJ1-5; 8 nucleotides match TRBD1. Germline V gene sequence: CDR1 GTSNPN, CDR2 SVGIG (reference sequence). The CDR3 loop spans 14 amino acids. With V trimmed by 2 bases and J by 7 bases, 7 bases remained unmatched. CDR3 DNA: TGTGCCTGGAGTCCAAGGACAGGGATACAGCCCCAGCATTTT. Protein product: CAWSPRTGIQPQHF.

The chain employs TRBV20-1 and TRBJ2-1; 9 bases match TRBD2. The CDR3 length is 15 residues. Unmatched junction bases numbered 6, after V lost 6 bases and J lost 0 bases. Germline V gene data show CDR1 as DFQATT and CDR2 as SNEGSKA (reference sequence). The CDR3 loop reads CSAETSGSSYNEQFF. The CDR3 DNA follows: TGCAGTGCCGAGACTAGCGGCAGCTCCTACAATGAGCAGTTCTTC.

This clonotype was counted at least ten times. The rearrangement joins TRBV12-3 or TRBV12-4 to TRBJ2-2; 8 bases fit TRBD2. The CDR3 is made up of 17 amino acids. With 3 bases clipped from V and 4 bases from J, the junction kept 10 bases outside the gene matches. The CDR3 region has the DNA TGTGCCAGCAGTTTCCCCTCCAGCGGGAGATCCACCGGGGAGCTGTTTTTT. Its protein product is CASSFPSSGRSTGELFF.

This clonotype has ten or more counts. CDR3 loop: CASSLIAGAGDTQYF. The CDR3 DNA reads as TGTGCCAGCAGTTTAATAGCGGGAGCCGGAGATACGCAGTATTTT. The rearrangement joins TRBV12-3 or TRBV12-4 to TRBJ2-3; 9 nucleotides align to TRBD2. The CDR3 is made up of 15 amino acids. Germline trimming cut 2 bases from V and 5 bases from J; bases unmatched to any gene: 5.

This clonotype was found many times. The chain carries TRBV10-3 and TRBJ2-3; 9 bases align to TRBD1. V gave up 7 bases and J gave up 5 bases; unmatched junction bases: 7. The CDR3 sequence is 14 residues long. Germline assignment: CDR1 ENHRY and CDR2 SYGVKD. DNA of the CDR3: TGTGCCATCACTCCGGGACAGGGAAAAGATACGCAGTATTTT. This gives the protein CAITPGQGKDTQYF.

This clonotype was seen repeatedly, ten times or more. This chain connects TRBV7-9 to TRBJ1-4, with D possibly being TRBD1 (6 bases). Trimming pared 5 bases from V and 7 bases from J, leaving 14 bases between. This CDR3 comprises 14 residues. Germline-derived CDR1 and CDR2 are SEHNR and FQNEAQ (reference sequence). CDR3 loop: CASSGGPLGEKLFF. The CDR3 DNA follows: TGTGCCAGCAGCGGGGGCCCACTAGGTGAAAAACTGTTTTTT.